This TCR beta chain originates from a study of blood T cell repertoires in COVID-19. Study-level background: The analysed material was cDNA or gDNA that came from T cells, B-cell-depleted T cells, or PBMCs.

Produced via immunoSEQ multiplex PCR; TCRdb's table is partial and in-frame only. The data contain 400,000 or so clones, roughly 87% of them singletons. The CDR3 extends over 15 amino acids. In germline, CDR1 is SGHRS, CDR2 YFSETQ. The junction had 10 bases not matched to a gene; V was cut back by 4 bases and J by 6 bases. The sequencing input was PBMCs or T cells enriched from blood (not recorded which). The chain joins TRBV5-1 to TRBJ2-7; 10 bases align to TRBD1. This sequence originates from a woman aged 40 to 49 with acute COVID-19. The CDR3 region is CASSAYGTGAGEQYF. The CDR3 nucleotides are TGCGCCAGCAGCGCATATGGGACAGGGGCAGGCGAGCAGTACTTC.